What follows are 18 T cell receptor beta chains derived from one specimen sequenced in a study of shared clonotypes between healthy human individuals (dated by TCRdb to about 2020). The library came from the immunoSEQ multiplex PCR assay. Drawn from immuneACCESS, this table holds only the in-frame rearrangements with V and J called that TCRdb kept. Clones are partly lost; checked studies trace under half to an unresolved V gene and leave the rest unexplained. In this sample the table shows hundreds of thousands of clones, 76% of which occur a single time. Roughly 13% of the sample belongs to the ten largest clones. The sequencing input was PBMCs. The receptor set was obtained from a woman aged 40 to 55 in good health. Some clones in this sample may be carry-over from other donors' samples.

CDR3: CASSRGLATYNEQFF. DNA of the CDR3: TGTGCCAGCTCACGTGGTCTAGCGACCTACAATGAGCAGTTCTTC. The J gene is TRBJ2-1, the V gene TRBV18; possibly TRBD2 for D (6 bases). This CDR3 has 15 residues. Per germline, CDR1 KGHSH and CDR2 LQKENI. Deletions cut 4 bases from V and 2 bases from J, with 12 bases between.

The chain recombines TRBV6-5 with TRBJ1-6; possibly TRBD1 for D (6 bases). Trimming took off 5 bases at V and 9 bases at J, with 8 bases between the two ends. Germline V gives CDR1 MNHEY, CDR2 SVGAGI. The CDR3 is 12 amino acids. The CDR3 loop reads CASSNRASPLHF. DNA of the CDR3: TGTGCCAGCAGTAACAGGGCTTCACCCCTCCACTTT.

In this sample, this clone turned up a few times. The rearrangement uses TRBV19 and TRBJ1-1; 10 nucleotides align to TRBD1. CDR3 length: 16 residues. Per the germline V gene, CDR1 is LNHDA and CDR2 is SQIVND (reference sequence). Trimming at V came to 5 bases and at J to 4 bases, leaving 10 bases not matched to a gene. This chain's CDR3 is CASSGHTRTGGTEAFF. The CDR3 DNA is TGTGCCAGTAGTGGCCACACCAGGACAGGGGGCACTGAAGCTTTCTTT.

The rearrangement uses TRBV19 and TRBJ2-7; tentatively, D is TRBD2 (5 bases). Germline V gene sequence: CDR1 LNHDA, CDR2 SQIVND (reference sequence). The V end lost 8 bases, the J end lost 3 bases, and 17 bases lay between the germline ends. The CDR3 sequence is 14 residues long. The CDR3 spells CASSNFGRDYEQYF. For the CDR3, the DNA is TGTGCCAGTTCGAACTTTGGTCGGGACTACGAGCAGTACTTC.

In this sample, this clone turned up a few times. The rearrangement joins TRBV15 to TRBJ1-5; D gene uncertain. The CDR3 loop spans 13 amino acids. V lost 0 bases and J lost 9, with 9 bases in between. CDR1 LNHNV and CDR2 YYDKDF come from the germline V gene (reference sequence). CDR3 sequence: CATSRDSRGPQHF. CDR3 coding DNA: TGTGCCACCAGCAGAGATTCTCGGGGGCCCCAGCATTTT.

This chain connects TRBV5-4 to TRBJ2-2; 7 nucleotides agree with TRBD2. The CDR3 runs 13 residues. CDR1 SGHNT and CDR2 YYREEE come from the germline V gene (reference sequence). V was pared by 4 bases and J by 6 bases, with 3 bases of the junction left unmatched. CDR3 nucleotide sequence: TGTGCCAGCAGCCCCCGGGGGGCCGGGGAGCTGTTTTTT. It is translated as CASSPRGAGELFF.

CDR3 sequence: CATSEPGDYEQYF. Written as DNA, the CDR3 is TGTGCCACCAGCGAACCGGGAGACTACGAGCAGTACTTC. V is TRBV15 and J is TRBJ2-7; D may be TRBD2 (6 bases). Deletions cut 5 bases from V and 3 bases from J, with 11 bases between. Germline assignment: CDR1 LNHNV and CDR2 YYDKDF (reference sequence). The length of the CDR3 is 13 residues.

This clone was seen a few times. This chain uses TRBV9 with TRBJ2-5, with TRBD1 matching 9 bases. Germline V gives CDR1 SGDLS, CDR2 YYNGEE. There are 16 residues in the CDR3. J gave up 5 bases and V 4 bases, and 12 bases lay outside the gene matches. CDR3 amino acids: CASSYTAGTGPETQYF. Here the CDR3 DNA reads TGTGCCAGCAGCTACACCGCCGGGACAGGGCCTGAGACCCAGTACTTC.

The rearrangement links TRBV9 to TRBJ2-1; no firm D call. The CDR3 covers 13 residues. Between the trimmed V and J ends, which lost 5 bases and 9 bases, there was a span of 15 bases. CDR1 SGDLS and CDR2 YYNGEE come from the germline V gene. The CDR3 is CASSTDRVGEQFF. The CDR3 DNA follows: TGTGCCAGCAGTACCGACCGGGTGGGTGAGCAGTTCTTC.

J is TRBJ2-7 and V is TRBV10-2; 12 bases fit TRBD2. The CDR3 extends over 14 amino acids. V shed 6 bases and J 1 base; nucleotides not matched to a gene: 1. From germline, CDR1 is WSHSY and CDR2 SAAADI. The chain's CDR3 is CASRGTSGSYEQYF. Written as DNA, the CDR3 is TGCGCCAGCAGAGGGACTAGCGGGTCCTACGAGCAGTACTTC.

The chain joins TRBV11-2 to TRBJ2-2, with D unclear. Trimming pared 4 bases from V and 1 base from J, leaving 10 bases between. Germline CDR1 SGHAT, CDR2 FQNNGV. The CDR3 runs to 15 residues. This chain's CDR3 is CASSSIGGNTGELFF. CDR3 coding DNA: TGTGCCAGCAGCTCCATTGGTGGGAACACCGGGGAGCTGTTTTTT.

The CDR3 is CSAGTGAGEQFF. CDR3 nucleotides: TGCAGCGCCGGGACAGGGGCTGGTGAGCAGTTCTTC. The V call is TRBV29-1, the J call TRBJ2-1, with 10 bases aligning to TRBD1. The length of the CDR3 is 12 residues. Germline CDR1 reads SQVTM; CDR2 reads ANQGSEA. V lost 7 bases and J lost 9; bases outside the gene matches: 6.

V and J are TRBV7-9 and TRBJ2-1; 8 bases are a match to TRBD2. The V segment lost 2 bases and the J segment 3 bases; nucleotides outside the gene matches: 3. The length of the CDR3 is 15 residues. Germline CDR1 SEHNR, CDR2 FQNEAQ (reference sequence). The CDR3 bases are TGTGCCAGCAGCTTAAGCGGGAGCGACTACAATGAGCAGTTCTTC. It codes for CASSLSGSDYNEQFF.

The rearrangement joins TRBV11-2 to TRBJ2-7, with 9 nucleotides matching TRBD2. V dropped 3 bases and J dropped 0; count of bases not matched to a gene: 6. This CDR3 has 16 residues. Germline CDR1 SGHAT, CDR2 FQNNGV. CDR3 in amino acids: CASSFVGLASSYEQYF. For the CDR3, the DNA is TGTGCCAGCAGCTTCGTAGGACTAGCGAGCTCCTACGAGCAGTACTTC.

The chain carries TRBV30 and TRBJ1-2, with 8 bases matching TRBD1. The CDR3 is made up of 16 amino acids. J was trimmed by 0 bases and V by 4 bases; bases with no gene match: 10. Per the germline V gene, CDR1 is GTSNPN and CDR2 is SVGIG (reference sequence). The CDR3 region is CAWTRGQAIANYGYTF. The CDR3, as DNA: TGTGCCTGGACAAGGGGACAGGCTATAGCTAACTATGGCTACACCTTC.

As DNA, the CDR3 is TGTGCCAGCAGTTCGCCCAAACAGGGTTTCTATGGCTACACCTTC. Translating gives CASSSPKQGFYGYTF. The genes are TRBV27 and TRBJ1-2; tentative D call: TRBD1 (6 bases). Germline V gene sequence: CDR1 MNHEY, CDR2 SMNVEV (reference sequence). The CDR3 runs 15 residues. Trimming cost V 4 bases and J 4 bases, with 16 bases left between them.

The genes are TRBV7-3 and TRBJ2-1; the D gene is possibly TRBD1 (5 bases). The germline V gene encodes CDR1 SGHTA and CDR2 FQGTGA. Trimming removed 3 bases at V and 9 bases at J, with 15 bases between. The CDR3 sequence is 14 residues long. The CDR3 sequence: CASSFTRRQGEQFF. The CDR3 bases are TGTGCCAGCAGCTTTACCCGACGCCAGGGTGAGCAGTTCTTC.

The CDR3 DNA reads as TGTGCCAGCAGTGAAATCAGGGACAATCAGCCCCAGCATTTT. This translates into CASSEIRDNQPQHF. V is TRBV2 and J is TRBJ1-5; weak D call: TRBD1 (5 bases). Germline V gene data show CDR1 as SNHLY and CDR2 as FYNNEI. The CDR3 is 14 amino acids. Trimming removed 2 bases from V and 3 bases from J, with 8 bases in between.